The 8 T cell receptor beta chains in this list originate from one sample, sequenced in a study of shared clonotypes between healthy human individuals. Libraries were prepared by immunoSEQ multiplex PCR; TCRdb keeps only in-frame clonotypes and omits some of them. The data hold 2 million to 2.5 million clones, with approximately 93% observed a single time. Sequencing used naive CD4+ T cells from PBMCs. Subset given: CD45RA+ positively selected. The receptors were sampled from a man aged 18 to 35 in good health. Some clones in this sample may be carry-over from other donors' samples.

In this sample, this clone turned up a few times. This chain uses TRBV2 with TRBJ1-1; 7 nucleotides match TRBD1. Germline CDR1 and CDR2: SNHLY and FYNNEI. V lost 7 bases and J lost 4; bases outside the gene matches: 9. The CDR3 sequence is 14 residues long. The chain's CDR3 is CASKGAPVLTEAFF. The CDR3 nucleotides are TGTGCCAGCAAGGGGGCACCCGTACTCACTGAAGCTTTCTTT.

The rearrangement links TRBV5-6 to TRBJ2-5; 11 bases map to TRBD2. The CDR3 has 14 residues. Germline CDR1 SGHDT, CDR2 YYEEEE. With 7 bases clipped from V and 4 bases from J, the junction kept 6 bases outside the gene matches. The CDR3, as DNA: TGTGCCAGCGGTTCCGGGACTAGCGGAGAGACCCAGTACTTC. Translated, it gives CASGSGTSGETQYF.

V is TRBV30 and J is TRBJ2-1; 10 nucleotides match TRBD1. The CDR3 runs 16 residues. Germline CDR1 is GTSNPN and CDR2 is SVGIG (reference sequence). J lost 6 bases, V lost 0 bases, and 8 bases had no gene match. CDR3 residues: CAWSVPWDRGSNEQFF. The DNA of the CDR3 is TGTGCCTGGAGTGTACCTTGGGACAGGGGTAGCAATGAGCAGTTCTTC.

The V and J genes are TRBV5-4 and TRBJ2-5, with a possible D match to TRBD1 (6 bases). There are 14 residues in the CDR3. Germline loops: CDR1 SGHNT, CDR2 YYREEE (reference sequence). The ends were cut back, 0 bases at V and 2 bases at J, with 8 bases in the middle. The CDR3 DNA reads TGTGCCAGCAGCTTGGGGACAGATCAAGAGACCCAGTACTTC. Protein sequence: CASSLGTDQETQYF.

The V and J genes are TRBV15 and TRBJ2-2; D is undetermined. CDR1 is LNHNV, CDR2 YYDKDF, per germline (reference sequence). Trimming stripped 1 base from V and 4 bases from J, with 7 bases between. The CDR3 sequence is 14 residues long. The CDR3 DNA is TGTGCCACCAGCAGAGTCTCCTCCACCGGGGAGCTGTTTTTT. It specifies CATSRVSSTGELFF. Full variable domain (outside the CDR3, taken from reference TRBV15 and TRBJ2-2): DAMVIQNPRYQVTQFGKPVTLSCSQTLNHNVMYWYQQKSSQAPKLLFHYYDKDFNNEADTPDNFQSRRPNTSFCFLDIRSPGLGDTAMYLCATSRVSSTGELFFGEGSRLTVL.

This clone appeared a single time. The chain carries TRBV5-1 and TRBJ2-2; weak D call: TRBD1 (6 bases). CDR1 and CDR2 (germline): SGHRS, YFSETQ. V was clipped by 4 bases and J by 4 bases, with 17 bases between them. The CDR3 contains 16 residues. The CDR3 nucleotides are TGCGCCAGCAGCGATCAGGGTCAGGGGAGCACCGGGGAGCTGTTTTTT. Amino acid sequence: CASSDQGQGSTGELFF.

The CDR3 sequence is CASIGGLGNTIYF. CDR3 nucleotide sequence: TGTGCCAGCATAGGGGGGCTCGGAAACACCATATATTTT. The chain links TRBV28 to TRBJ1-3; D perhaps matches TRBD1 (6 bases). The CDR3 has 13 amino acids. Trimming pared 7 bases from V and 4 bases from J, leaving 11 bases between. The germline V gene encodes CDR1 MDHEN and CDR2 SYDVKM.

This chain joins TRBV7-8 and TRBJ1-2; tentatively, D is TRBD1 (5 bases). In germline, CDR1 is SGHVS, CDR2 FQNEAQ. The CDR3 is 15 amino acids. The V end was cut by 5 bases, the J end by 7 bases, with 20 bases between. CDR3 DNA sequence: TGTGCCAGCAGCCGGGACCCCGAGATAATTGCTGGCTACACCTTC. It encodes CASSRDPEIIAGYTF. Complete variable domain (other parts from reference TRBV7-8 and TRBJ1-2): GAGVSQSPRYKVAKRGQDVALRCDPISGHVSLFWYQQALGQGPEFLTYFQNEAQLDKSGLPSDRFFAERPEGSVSTLKIQRTQQEDSAVYLCASSRDPEIIAGYTFGSGTRLTVV.